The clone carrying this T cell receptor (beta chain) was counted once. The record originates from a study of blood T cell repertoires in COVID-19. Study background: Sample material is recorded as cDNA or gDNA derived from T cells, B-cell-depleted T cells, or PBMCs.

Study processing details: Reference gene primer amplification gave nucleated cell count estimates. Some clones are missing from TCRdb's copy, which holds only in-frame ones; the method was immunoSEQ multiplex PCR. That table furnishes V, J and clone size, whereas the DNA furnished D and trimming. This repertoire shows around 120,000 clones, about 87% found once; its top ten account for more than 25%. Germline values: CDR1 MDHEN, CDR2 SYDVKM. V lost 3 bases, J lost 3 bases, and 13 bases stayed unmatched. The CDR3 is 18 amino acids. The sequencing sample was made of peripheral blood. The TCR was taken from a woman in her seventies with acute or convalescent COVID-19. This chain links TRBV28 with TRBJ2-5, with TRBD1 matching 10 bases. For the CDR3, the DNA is TGTGCCAGCAGTTTCTCTTTATCGGGACAGGGGCGTAAAGAGACCCAGTACTTC. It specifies CASSFSLSGQGRKETQYF.